This TCR beta chain was observed in a study of cytomegalovirus exposure and HLA in healthy donors. There are a few counts of this clone. The PCR employed 60 Vbeta primers together with 13 Jbeta primers. Profiling relied on immunoSEQ multiplex PCR, and the TCRdb table lists in-frame clones only, not all of them. The repertoire has roughly 280,000 clones, roughly two thirds of them found once; the top ten carry approximately 2.5%. The V gene end was trimmed by 2 bases and the J gene end by 7 bases; junction bases not matched to a gene: 5. Germline V gene data show CDR1 as SGHNT and CDR2 as YYREEE (reference sequence). This CDR3 region has 13 residues.

The V gene is TRBV5-4, the J gene TRBJ1-1; 7 bases map to TRBD1. The sample consisted of PBMCs. The receptor's source is a female donor in good health and CMV-seronegative. The CDR3 region has the DNA TGTGCCAGCAGCTTTTCAGGGGGACGTGAAGCTTTCTTT. Residues: CASSFSGGREAFF.